The clone carrying this T cell receptor beta chain was seen more than once but under ten times. What it binds is not known. These data originate in a study of T cell repertoires in cytomegalovirus infection. Study at large: Selected CMV epitopes included recently identified HLA-C-restricted ones as well as well-studied HLA-B-restricted ones. Matching HLA type and CMV infection were both indicated by public TCR beta signatures.

TCRdb analysed the reads with MiXCR anew, one entry per CDR3 protein. The data contain about 74,000 distinct CDR3 sequences, 25% to 30% of them seen just once; the ten biggest clones take up 45% to 75%. Unmatched junction bases numbered 3, after V lost 1 base and J lost 6 bases. The CDR3 has 14 residues. Study results and caveats: CMV carriers having the relevant HLA were flagged by cumulative public TCR beta family frequency. Ex vivo, HLA-C-restricted CMV-specific TCR beta clonotypes prevailed over the rest of the response.

This specimen consisted of CD8+ T cells from cultured PBMCs, obtained from culture after CMV antigen stimulation. The V and J genes are TRBV12-3 or TRBV12-4 and TRBJ1-5, with 7 bases identical to TRBD1. This TCR was sampled from a human donor in good health (CMV status not recorded). Some clones in this sample may be carry-over from other donors' samples. The chain's CDR3 is CASSLDRGGQPQHF. The CDR3 bases are TGTGCCAGCAGTTTAGACAGGGGAGGTCAGCCCCAGCATTTT.